What follows are 5 T cell receptor beta chains derived from one specimen sequenced in a study of cytomegalovirus exposure and HLA in healthy donors. 13 Jbeta primers and 60 Vbeta primers were used for the PCR. Sequencing was performed with immunoSEQ multiplex PCR; in TCRdb, only in-frame clones are kept and a portion is missing. The sample comprises some 160,000 clones, about 64% of which are singletons, and roughly 4.7% rests with the top ten. The specimen was PBMCs. These receptors were collected from a man aged 60-69 years in good health and CMV-seronegative.

The chain links TRBV10-1 to TRBJ2-1; 7 bases line up with TRBD1. Germline values: CDR1 WNHNN, CDR2 SYGVQD (reference sequence). V shed 0 bases and J 2 bases; nucleotides not matched to a gene: 4. The CDR3 has 16 residues. The CDR3 DNA follows: TGCGCCAGCAGTGAGTCGGGGGACAGACCCTACAATGAGCAGTTCTTC. It encodes CASSESGDRPYNEQFF.

The chain couples TRBV28 to TRBJ1-2; 10 nucleotides line up with TRBD1. From germline, CDR1 is MDHEN and CDR2 SYDVKM. Trimming took 2 bases from V and 2 from J; bases not matched to a gene: 5. The CDR3 length is 16 residues. The CDR3 region is CASSLGPGQGNYGYTF. CDR3 coding DNA: TGTGCCAGCAGTTTAGGCCCGGGACAGGGGAACTATGGCTACACCTTC.

V usage is TRBV5-1 and J usage is TRBJ1-3; 7 bases map to TRBD1. This CDR3 is 16 amino acids long. The V gene end was trimmed by 4 bases and the J gene end by 1 base; junction bases not matched to a gene: 8. The germline CDR1 and CDR2 sequences are SGHRS and YFSETQ. CDR3 sequence: CASSVRQGGSGNTIYF. DNA of the CDR3: TGCGCCAGCAGCGTTAGACAGGGAGGATCTGGAAACACCATATATTTT.

CDR3 DNA sequence: TGTGCCAGCAGCCAATTCGGGGGTAACAATCAGCCCCAGCATTTT. Protein product: CASSQFGGNNQPQHF. The rearrangement uses TRBV9 and TRBJ1-5, with D possibly being TRBD1 (5 bases). The germline gives CDR1 SGDLS, CDR2 YYNGEE. With 4 bases removed from V and 3 bases from J, the gap between germline ends came to 14 bases. The CDR3 spans 15 residues.

The V and J genes are TRBV7-6 and TRBJ1-1; D is perhaps TRBD1 (5 bases). The CDR3 totals 14 residues. The germline CDR1 and CDR2 sequences are SGHVS and FNYEAQ. V was clipped by 7 bases and J by 4 bases, with 16 bases between them. The CDR3 coding sequence is TGTGCCAGCACCCCAGGGCGACTGGGCACTGAAGCTTTCTTT. Translation gives CASTPGRLGTEAFF.